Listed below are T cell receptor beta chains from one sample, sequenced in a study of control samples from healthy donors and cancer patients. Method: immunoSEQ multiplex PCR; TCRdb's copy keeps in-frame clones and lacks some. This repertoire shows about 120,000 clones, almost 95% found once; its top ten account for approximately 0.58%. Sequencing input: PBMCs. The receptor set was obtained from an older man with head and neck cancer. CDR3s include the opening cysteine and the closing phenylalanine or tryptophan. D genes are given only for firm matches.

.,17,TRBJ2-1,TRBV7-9,CASSPSPHTPVDNEQFF
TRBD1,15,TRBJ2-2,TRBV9,CASSPRQGNTGELFF
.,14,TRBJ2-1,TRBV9,CASSRSGSIGEQFF
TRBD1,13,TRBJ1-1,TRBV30,CAWSGQGETEAFF
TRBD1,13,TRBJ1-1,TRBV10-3,CAIKGQGGGEAFF
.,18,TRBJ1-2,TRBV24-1,CATSDLRRGGVLRGGYTF
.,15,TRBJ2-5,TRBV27,CASRLRWDTQETQYF
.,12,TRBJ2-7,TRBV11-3,CASSSQNYEQYF
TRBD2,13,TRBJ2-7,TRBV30,CAIGGGPPYEQYF
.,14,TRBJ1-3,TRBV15,CATSKDTGANTIYF
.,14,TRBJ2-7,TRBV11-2,CASSSPGFPYEQYF
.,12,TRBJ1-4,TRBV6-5,CASRATNEKLFF
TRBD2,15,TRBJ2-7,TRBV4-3,CASSQGTSGVYEQYF
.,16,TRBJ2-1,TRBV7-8,CASSLVQESSYNEQFF
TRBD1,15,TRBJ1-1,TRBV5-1,CASSFPDRVNTEAFF
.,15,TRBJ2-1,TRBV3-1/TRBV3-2,CASSPVRILGNEQFF
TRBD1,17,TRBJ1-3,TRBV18,CASSPLGQGVSGNTIYF
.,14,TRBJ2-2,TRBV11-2,CASSRETLGGELFF
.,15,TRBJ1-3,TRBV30,CAWSVSGTSGNTIYF
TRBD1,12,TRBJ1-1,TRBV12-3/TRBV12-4,CASNRGLTEAFF
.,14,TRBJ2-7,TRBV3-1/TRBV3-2,CASSQVSSSYEQYF
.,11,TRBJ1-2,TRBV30,CAWKTGDGYTF
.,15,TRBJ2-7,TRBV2,CASGSIRDFTYEQYF
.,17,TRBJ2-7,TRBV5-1,CASSPDLDMTGFYEQYF